This T cell receptor (beta chain) stems from a study of T-cell memory formation after mild COVID-19 (dated by TCRdb to about 2021). About the investigation overall: TCR sequence clusters from the two donors were found to be largely donor specific. Longitudinal TCRalpha and TCRbeta repertoire sequencing tracked T-cell clones expanding and contracting after mild COVID-19 in two donors. Two young, previously healthy adult volunteers made up the cohort, one male and one female. Results and caveats for the whole study, not just this receptor: From day 15 to 85, contracting clones showed balanced CD4/CD8 phenotypes, whereas a second wave of clones that expanded from day 15 to 37 leaned towards CD4+. Contracting CD4+ clones were located mainly in the CM and EM memory subsets, whereas CD8+ clones were found to be enriched in EMRA. Only two mild cases were covered in the study, and larger cohorts including severe cases with pre-infection samples were considered necessary. SARS-CoV-2 specificity was not confirmed for the second-wave clones peaking on day 37. Some responding clones were detected in pre-infection memory, suggesting pre-existing cross-reactive memory T cells joined the SARS-CoV-2 response.

For this clonotype: Its antigen is unknown. One base away there is no much larger clone; base qualities are not given.

Ficoll-Paque density gradient centrifugation was the method used to isolate PBMCs. The CDR3 contains 15 residues, cysteine and phenylalanine counted. Only the CDR3 part of the read is kept: 45 bases, read in frame from the first base. Sequences MNHEY (CDR1) and SVGAGI (CDR2) are obtained from the germline V gene. V and J are truncated by 2 bases and 3 bases respectively, leaving an intervening sequence of 13 bases. The instrument given in TCRdb is Illumina NovaSeq 6000. Using 5'RACE with constant-segment primers, TCRalpha and TCRbeta cDNA libraries were constructed, with sample barcodes and unique molecular identifiers added in the process. Trizol reagent was used to extract RNA from every sample. Library amplification was performed in two PCR steps, and a second sample barcode and Illumina TruSeq adapters were introduced in the second step. Sequencing of the libraries was done on an Illumina NovaSeq, producing 2 x 150 bp paired-end reads. In the original analysis: Reads were demultiplexed and collapsed into UMI-guided consensus sequences with migec v1.2.7. With mixcr v2.1.11, UMI consensuses were aligned to TRA and TRB V and J templates and assembled into clonotypes. Expanded or contracted clonotypes were those called significant by both edgeR and NoisET, with noise models trained on biological replicates. For edgeR calls, the cutoffs were a false discovery rate-adjusted p below 0.01 and a log2 fold-change threshold of 1. As an exploratory analysis of dynamics, max-normalized trajectories of the 1000 most abundant clonotypes were examined by PCA with hierarchical clustering. Separately sequenced CD4+ and CD8+ repertoires were used to assign the CD4 or CD8 phenotype of responding clones. TCRdb passed the public sequencing reads through fastp at Q25 and MiXCR, retaining productive beta sequences. A single entry per CDR3 protein holds the most common genes and DNA from its merged rows. The V and J calls were determined by TCRdb, not by the authors. The sample table lists 250,000 or so distinct CDR3 sequences, around a tenth of them with a count of one. Of the sample, 20% to 25% falls within the top ten clones.

Sequencing was performed on PBMCs or a T cell subset sorted from them (not recorded which). This TCR derives from a man between 18 and 29 years old who had mild COVID-19 (a few samples of this study predate the infection). The sample titles of this study are shuffled in the database, so cell type and time point are left out; the donor was told from shared clones. The V and J segments used are TRBV6-5 and TRBJ1-2; the D gene is possibly TRBD1, with 5 bases matching. The sequence in DNA is TGTGCCAGCAGTTACGCAGGGCTGGTGGACTATGGCTACACCTTC. It translates to CASSYAGLVDYGYTF.